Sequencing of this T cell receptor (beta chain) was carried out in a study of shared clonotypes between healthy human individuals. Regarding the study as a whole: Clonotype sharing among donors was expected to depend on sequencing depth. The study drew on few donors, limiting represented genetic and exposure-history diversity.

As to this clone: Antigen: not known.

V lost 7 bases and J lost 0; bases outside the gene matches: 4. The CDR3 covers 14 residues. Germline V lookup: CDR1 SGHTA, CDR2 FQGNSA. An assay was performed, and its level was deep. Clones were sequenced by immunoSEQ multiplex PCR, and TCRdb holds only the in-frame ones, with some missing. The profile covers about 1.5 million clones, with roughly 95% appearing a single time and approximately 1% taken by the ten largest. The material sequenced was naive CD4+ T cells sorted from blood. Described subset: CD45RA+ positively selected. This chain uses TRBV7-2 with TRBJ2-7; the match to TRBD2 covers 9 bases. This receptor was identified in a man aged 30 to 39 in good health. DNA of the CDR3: TGTGCCAGCACCCCGACTAGCGGCTCCTACGAGCAGTACTTC. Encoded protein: CASTPTSGSYEQYF.